The entry below gives a single TCR beta chain sequence along with its context. No antigen is known for it. The time point here: week 11, during vaccination. The investigators gave 300 ug of mutant IDH1 20-mer peptide in each vaccine dose, together with topical imiquimod. Some clones are missing from TCRdb's copy, which holds only in-frame ones; the method was immunoSEQ multiplex PCR. The sample has 30,000 to 35,000 clones, around 89% seen once. This record comes from a study of a mutant IDH1 vaccine in newly diagnosed glioma. Study context: Patients were given eight vaccinations, scheduled in weeks 1, 3, 5, 7, 11, 15, 19 and 23. Earlier care involved radiotherapy, temozolomide, or both, and the majority received both.

Study-wide points: Of all patients, 93.3% showed vaccine-induced immune responses.

The CDR3 sequence is 13 residues long. CDR1 and CDR2 from the germline V gene are SQVTM and ANQGSEA. The V gene lost 3 bases and the J gene lost 1 base, with 9 bases spanning the gap. Source: PBMCs, taken from a glioma patient whose treatment included an IDH1 peptide vaccine. V and J are TRBV29-1 and TRBJ1-1; the D gene is possibly TRBD1 (5 bases). The receptor was isolated from a man aged 18 to 30 with glioma. Here the CDR3 reads CSVEKGWNTEAFF. The CDR3 DNA reads TGCAGCGTTGAGAAGGGGTGGAACACTGAAGCTTTCTTT. Full variable domain (outside the CDR3, taken from reference TRBV29-1 and TRBJ1-1): SAVISQKPSRDICQRGTSLTIQCQVDSQVTMMFWYRQQPGQSLTLIATANQGSEATYESGFVIDKFPISRPNLTFSTLTVSNMSPEDSSIYLCSVEKGWNTEAFFGQGTRLTVV.